The 5 T cell receptor beta chains presented below share a single source sample, sequenced in a study of blood T cell repertoires in COVID-19. Profiled with immunoSEQ multiplex PCR; TCRdb holds only in-frame clones, not every one. The table lists under 250,000 clones, around 87% of them singletons. Sequenced sample: PBMCs or T cells enriched from blood (not recorded which). The origin of the receptors is a young woman in a cohort exposed to, infected with or recovered from COVID-19 (not recorded which).

J is TRBJ2-7 and V is TRBV10-2; D is possibly TRBD2 (6 bases). CDR3 length: 12 amino acids. Germline assignment: CDR1 WSHSY and CDR2 SAAADI. V was cut by 2 bases and J by 6 bases, with 8 bases left in between. CDR3 in DNA: TGCGCCAGCAGTGAGGGAGGGATCGAGCAGTACTTC. Translation: CASSEGGIEQYF.

The chain combines TRBV5-1 with TRBJ2-7; maybe TRBD1 (5 bases). CDR3 length equals 13 residues. With 1 base removed from V and 2 bases from J, the gap between germline ends came to 7 bases. Germline assignment: CDR1 SGHRS and CDR2 YFSETQ. The chain's CDR3 is CASSLLGAYEQYF. The CDR3 DNA reads TGCGCCAGCAGCTTGTTAGGGGCCTACGAGCAGTACTTC.

V and J are TRBV5-4 and TRBJ1-5, with D possibly being TRBD1 (5 bases). The CDR3 totals 14 residues. Germline V lookup: CDR1 SGHNT, CDR2 YYREEE (reference sequence). V lost 1 base and J 2 bases, leaving 7 bases between the germline ends. The CDR3 reads CASSLWGGNQPQHF. CDR3 coding DNA: TGTGCCAGCAGCTTGTGGGGGGGCAATCAGCCCCAGCATTTT. Supplemented by reference TRBV5-4 and TRBJ1-5, the full variable domain reads ETGVTQSPTHLIKTRGQQVTLRCSSQSGHNTVSWYQQALGQGPQFIFQYYREEENGRGNFPPRFSGLQFPNYSSELNVNALELDDSALYLCASSLWGGNQPQHFGDGTRLSIL.

The chain's CDR3 is CASSGGTVTYEQYF. In DNA, the CDR3 is TGTGCCAGCAGCGGCGGGACGGTAACCTACGAGCAGTACTTC. The rearrangement links TRBV5-4 to TRBJ2-7, with a tentative D call TRBD2 (6 bases). Trimming took 4 bases from V and 2 from J, leaving 13 bases between them. Germline V lookup: CDR1 SGHNT, CDR2 YYREEE (reference sequence). CDR3 length: 14 amino acids.

The genes are TRBV5-4 and TRBJ2-3; D is perhaps TRBD2 (5 bases). This CDR3 is built from 15 residues. V lost 2 bases, J lost 2 bases, and 12 bases lay in between. CDR1 SGHNT and CDR2 YYREEE come from the germline V gene (reference sequence). The CDR3: CASSFPGSYTDTQYF. The CDR3 region has the DNA TGTGCCAGCAGCTTCCCGGGGTCCTACACAGATACGCAGTATTTT.